This T cell receptor (beta chain) originates from a study of CD8+ T cells in alopecia areata. For this clone: What it binds is not known.

Study-wide results and caveats: Because one nonresponder was included, the link of baseline CD8+ expansion to response is considered uncertain.

Noted treatment: oral pan-JAK inhibitor, 5-10 mg twice daily. Trimming took 3 bases from V and 3 from J; bases not matched to a gene: 7. The CDR3 has 16 amino acids. Germline V gives CDR1 SGDLS, CDR2 YYNGEE. RNA extraction was followed by reverse transcription into cDNA, which acted as the sequencing template. Here immunoSEQ multiplex PCR was the method, and the copy in TCRdb shows in-frame clones only, minus some. The table records some 180,000 clones, 53% of them present only once. Sequencing was performed on CD8+ T cells sorted from blood, taken at week 24, from a patient treated with tofacitinib. The receptor comes from a human donor with alopecia areata. This chain joins TRBV9 and TRBJ2-1; the match to TRBD2 covers 9 bases. This chain's CDR3 is CASSARAGGLYNEQFF. DNA of the CDR3: TGTGCCAGCAGCGCCCGAGCGGGGGGCCTCTACAATGAGCAGTTCTTC.